The 2 T cell receptor beta chains given below trace back to one sample, sequenced in a study of identical twins. TCRdb reprocessed the 5' RACE reads via MiXCR and lists one record per CDR3 protein. The sample has approximately 690,000 distinct CDR3 sequences; roughly 6% are singletons. Sequenced material: naive T cells sorted from blood. The receptors were sampled from a man aged 18 to 30 in good health.

The sample holds many counts of this clonotype. The genes are TRBV12-3 or TRBV12-4 and TRBJ2-5; D remains ambiguous. This CDR3 has 11 amino acids. The V and J ends lost 6 bases and 4 bases respectively, with 6 bases between them. Here the CDR3 DNA reads TGTGCCAGCAGCACCGGAGAGACCCAGTACTTC. As protein: CASSTGETQYF.

This clonotype has ten or more counts. This chain joins TRBV12-3 or TRBV12-4 and TRBJ2-2, with TRBD2 matching 7 bases. Trimming cost V 7 bases and J 2 bases; bases outside gene matches: 7. The CDR3 length is 15 residues. The CDR3 DNA sequence: TGTGCCAGCAATCTGGGGGGGGGAAACACCGGGGAGCTGTTTTTT. This sequence encodes CASNLGGGNTGELFF.